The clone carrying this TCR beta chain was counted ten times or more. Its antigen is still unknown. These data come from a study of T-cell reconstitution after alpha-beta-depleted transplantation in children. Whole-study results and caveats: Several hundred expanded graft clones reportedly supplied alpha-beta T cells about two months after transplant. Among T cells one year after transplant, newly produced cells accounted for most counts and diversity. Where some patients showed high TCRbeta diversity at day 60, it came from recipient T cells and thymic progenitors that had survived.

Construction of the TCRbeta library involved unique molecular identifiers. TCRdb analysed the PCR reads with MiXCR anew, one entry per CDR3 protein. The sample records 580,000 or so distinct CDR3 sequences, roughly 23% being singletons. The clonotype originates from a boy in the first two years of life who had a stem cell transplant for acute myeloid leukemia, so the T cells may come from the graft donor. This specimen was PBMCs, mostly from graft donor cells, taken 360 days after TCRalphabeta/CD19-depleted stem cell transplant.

The CDR3 coding sequence is TGCAGTGCTGAAACTCGAGACAGGAGGAAAATCAATGAGCAGTTCTTC. This translates into CSAETRDRRKINEQFF. The chain has TRBV20-1 and TRBJ2-1; D may be TRBD1 (6 bases). V dropped 5 bases and J dropped 6 bases, with 23 bases sitting between them. Germline V gene sequence: CDR1 DFQATT, CDR2 SNEGSKA (reference sequence). The CDR3 contains 16 residues.